This TCR beta chain comes out of a study of CD8 T cells in Susac syndrome. Study-wide points: It was acknowledged in the study that its TCR sequencing and HLA analysis involved a relatively small number of individuals.

With random hexamers, roughly 0.5 to 1 ug RNA was reverse transcribed. The authors amplified TCR beta CDR3 across 54 Vbeta and 13 Jbeta using immunoSEQ multiplex PCR. MiXCR, run by TCRdb on the immunoSEQ multiplex PCR reads, gives a single entry per CDR3 protein. Found here are about 240,000 distinct CDR3 sequences, 90% to 96% of them singletons; the top ten hold 0.1%. Germline CDR1 SGDLS, CDR2 YYNGEE. J gave up 6 bases and V 4 bases, and 8 bases lay outside the gene matches. The CDR3 sequence is 14 residues long. About this clonotype: As yet, its antigen is unknown.

Negative isolation yielded the CD8+ and CD4+ T cells, while FACS enriched the TEMRA cells. Material: CD4+ T cells from PBMCs. The rearrangement links TRBV9 to TRBJ1-2; 8 bases align to TRBD1. The TCR was taken from a human donor with Susac syndrome. CDR3 nucleotides: TGTGCCAGCAGCCGGGCCAGGGGGCAGGATGGCTACACCTTC. It specifies CASSRARGQDGYTF.